The sequence of this T cell receptor beta chain was determined in a study of neurological immune-mediated disorders. Germline V gives CDR1 MNHEY, CDR2 SVGEGT. Trimming took off 7 bases at V and 6 bases at J, with 25 bases between the two ends. The CDR3 loop spans 17 amino acids. Study results and limitations: CDR3 amino acid sequences of expanded clones were not shared across subjects, a result suggesting private repertoires in all groups.

Sorted libraries were derived from about a million CD4+ or CD8+ T cells. The cDNA came from 5'RACE, which used 10-nucleotide random UMIs. TCRdb analysed the 5' RACE reads with MiXCR anew, one entry per CDR3 protein. The sample yields around 20,000 distinct CDR3 sequences, over 5.5% seen once. At least ten counts were recorded for this clonotype. Its cognate antigen is unknown. The origin of this receptor is a man younger than 35 in good health. Sequenced material: CD8+ T cells from blood. This chain uses TRBV6-2 or TRBV6-3 with TRBJ2-4, with D possibly being TRBD2 (6 bases). In DNA, the CDR3 is TGTGCCAGCAAGGATTCAGGGAGGCTTGTCCTCGGAAACATTCAGTACTTC. Protein sequence: CASKDSGRLVLGNIQYF.